This TCR beta chain originates from a study of T cells in tuberculosis. At the level of the study: The T cells targeted glucose monomycolate, a mycobacterial lipid, via CD1B.

Sequencing used immunoSEQ multiplex PCR; TCRdb keeps in-frame clones, though not all of them. Here the sample spans 40,000 to 50,000 clones, around 95% being singletons. CDR1 and CDR2 (germline): SGHRS, YFSETQ. Trimming removed 4 bases from V and 2 bases from J; junction bases left unmatched: 9. The CDR3 spans 18 residues. This clone has only one observation. The source material was PBMCs. The genes are TRBV5-1 and TRBJ2-1, with 13 bases matching TRBD2. The clonotype originates from a donor between 10 and 35 years old with latent tuberculosis or without tuberculosis infection. CDR3 protein: CASSIPGTSGKTYNEQFF. The CDR3 DNA sequence: TGCGCCAGCAGCATTCCCGGGACTAGCGGGAAAACCTACAATGAGCAGTTCTTC.